This T cell receptor beta chain emerged from a study of cytomegalovirus exposure and HLA in healthy donors (dated by TCRdb to about 2017). Regarding the study in general: According to an earlier analysis of several hundred of the donors, about 180 million T cells yielded approximately 120 million unique TCR beta sequences and 276 Gb of sequence data. Donor age, sex, ethnicity and CMV serostatus were compiled alongside the repertoire data. An early release that covered approximately 600 HLA-typed donors contained approximately 300 gigabases of sequencing data and tens of millions of unique TCR sequences. HLA typing covered class I and class II loci at four-digit resolution. In a later analysis, previously published TCR beta repertoires from 550 to 700 donors were re-analyzed and high-resolution HLA genotyping was added so that TCR occurrence patterns could be studied. Across 300 to 400 genotyped donors of the cohort, an average of roughly 230,000 unique TCR beta nucleotide sequences per donor were sequenced, and approximately 19% of those sequences were non-productive. A later genetic analysis took genome-wide SNP genotypes for about 55% of the roughly 700 donors and used that subset as a discovery cohort. Typing coverage varied by locus: about 620-630 donors for A, B, C, DRB1 and DQB1; some 520 for DQA1; about 590 for DPA1; approximately 490 for DPB1. Because of strong linkage in the cohort, four to six DR-DQ haplotypes were treated as single units for association and clustering. High-throughput TCR immunosequencing, statistical association of individual TCRs with disease status, and machine learning were combined to predict cytomegalovirus infection status. An earlier analysis of more than 450 of the donors used high-throughput TCR beta sequencing to judge whether each TCR beta V gene segment behaved as functional or pseudogenic. Every discovery cohort repertoire had been produced on one sequencing platform. The study aimed to test whether cataloging public T cell receptors could reveal signatures of past pathogen exposure. Of the 300 to 400 genotyped donors, around 81% fell in the genetic ancestry cluster associated with self-reported Caucasian donors. In addition to the first cohort of around 670 subjects, a separate validation cohort of 120 different subjects was used. In the later analysis, no new phenotypic data were used to find candidate immune exposures; instead, reliance was placed on TCR beta sequences and their occurrence across donors. The study used immunosequencing to profile the T cell repertoires of 670 or so subjects and linked those repertoires to cytomegalovirus serostatus. Findings and caveats that apply to the study as a whole: A cluster of highly shared sequence variants was judged likely to represent a technical artifact of the sequencing pipeline. A further reported finding was that TCR beta sequences accurately predicted the HLA-A and HLA-B alleles for most subjects in the first cohort. V-gene and J-gene trimming of TCR beta chains was associated with a missense DCLRE1C variant in a later genetic analysis, and the association was replicated in an independent cohort. In a later analysis, HLA-associated TCR beta chains were found to be more clonally expanded and to have lower generation probabilities than equally common non-associated chains. Strong co-occurrence of HLA alleles, especially DR and DQ, made assigning TCR associations to individual alleles difficult. Sequencing depth was assumed to be roughly uniform across donors in the presence/absence analyses, though that assumption may not hold. In an earlier analysis of some 500 of the donors, most TCR beta V segments were observed in productive rearrangements about 87% or about 30% of the time, broadly matching IMGT annotations. A total of roughly 160 TCR beta chains were listed by the study as associated with cytomegalovirus. Most TCR sequences were seen in very few donors, while some public TCRs were found in many individuals. A later analysis found that most CMV-associated TCR beta chains appeared HLA-restricted, with HLA associations seemingly driven largely by CMV exposure. Compared with the roughly 600-donor mean, donors in an Asian-associated ancestry cluster had fewer N-insertions in productive TCRs, according to a later genetic analysis. At a false discovery rate of 0.05, a later analysis linked 15,000 to 20,000 TCR beta sequences to specific HLA alleles. Linkage disequilibrium might explain the correlated functional status among segregating V segments, but an unknown experimental factor could not be ruled out. CMV serostatus was the only immune exposure information available for the cohort. In vitro tests confirmed that a few of the cytomegalovirus-associated TCR beta chains recognize cytomegalovirus antigens. Only TCR beta chains were sequenced in this cohort, and the absence of alpha or paired-chain data limited detectable features. The earlier analysis of 587 of the donors excluded roughly 17 rarely observed V segments, including chromosome 9 orphons, because counts were too low. In a later analysis, several top co-occurrence clusters were reported to appear linked to parvovirus B19, influenza, CMV and Epstein-Barr virus. A later analysis found that TCR association rates varied across HLA loci, with DRB1 alleles showing the most associated TCRs and HLA-C alleles the fewest. The classifier was reported to diagnose cytomegalovirus status with high specificity and sensitivity in both the original cohort and the validation cohort. The authors suggested that the approach could potentially be extended to other disease states and immunological phenotypes. Because some donors lacked HLA typing at each locus, the association tests relied only on the typed subset.

The cohort consisted of some 730 healthy bone marrow donors. At the time of sampling, every cohort member was nominally healthy, though immune exposures that went unrecorded were likely present. The donor was CMV seronegative and was included in the group of 352 seronegative cohort members. Every donor gave a peripheral blood sample, and the peripheral blood mononuclear cells from that sample were used for TCR beta sequencing. Genomic DNA was extracted from the blood cell samples with the Qiagen DNeasy Blood Extraction Kit. The library came from the immunoSEQ multiplex PCR assay. A mixture of 60 forward primers for TCR Vbeta segments and 13 reverse primers for TCR Jbeta segments was used in the multiplex PCR. Amplification of the CDR3 region of rearranged TCR beta genes was performed with a multiplex PCR assay on genomic DNA. The Illumina HiSeq System was used to sequence the amplified TCR beta libraries as 87-base-pair reads. Turning to the authors' computational methods: In a later analysis, 80 million or so unique TCR beta chains were counted across the 650 to 750 repertoires, and about 9.9 million of these chains were shared by at least two donors. Raw reads were error-corrected and collapsed into unique sequences by a nearest-neighbor algorithm in which closely related sequences were merged to remove PCR and sequencing errors. V, D and J gene segments were assigned by aligning CDR3 sequences to IMGT reference sequences. For a sequence to be retained, a match of at least six nucleotides was required to both a V gene segment and a J gene segment. Rearrangements were called productive when the CDR3 lacked stop codons and stayed in frame with V and J; all others were non-productive. CDR3 was defined according to IMGT convention as the region running from the second conserved V-encoded cysteine to the conserved J-encoded phenylalanine. The earlier analysis of about 500 of the donors excluded sequences that lacked an unambiguous match to a single V gene segment. In an earlier analysis of more than 500 of the donors, a V segment was called functional when productive rearrangements were above 56.7%, and segregating when the standard deviation between donors exceeded 5%. A statistical classification framework was developed to diagnose cytomegalovirus status using the catalog of TCR beta chain sequences. A later analysis assigned V and J genes by comparing TCR nucleotide sequences with IMGT/GENE-DB human TR gene sequences. The TCRdist pipeline was used in a later analysis to assign CDR3 sequences and most-parsimonious VDJ recombination scenarios. In a later analysis, every TCR beta chain was defined by the combination of its CDR3 amino acid sequence and its V-gene family, and reads without a unique V-gene family were dropped. A later analysis removed 592 highly shared, low-generation-probability nucleotide sequences to deal with suspected cross-contamination and a sequencing artifact. A later analysis calculated a clonal expansion index for each public chain from normalized within-repertoire ranks of inferred template counts. In a later analysis, generation probabilities were computed with a VDJ recombination model fitted to out-of-frame rearrangements, and the resulting probabilities were checked against IGoR. Hypergeometric tests were used in a later analysis to score TCR-TCR, TCR-HLA and TCR-CMV co-occurrence, with a repertoire-size bias correction applied to the TCR pairs. False discovery rates were estimated in a later analysis by permuting HLA or CMV assignments 20 times. A later analysis grouped co-occurring TCRs with DBSCAN, adding TCRdist sequence similarity when clustering within HLA-allele-positive subsets. Repertoires with fewer than 30,000 or more than 120,000 public chains, plus five repertoires with anomalous nucleotide sharing, were excluded from co-occurrence clustering. TCRdb took this table from immuneACCESS and kept in-frame rearrangements with V and J called. Such tables lack part of the clones; where checked against another copy, unresolved V genes explain under half of the gap, and the rest is unexplained. The V and J calls and clone size come from that table; D and trimming were worked out from the DNA. A total of some 140,000 clones appear in this sample, approximately 75% of them only once. The leading ten clones occupy less than 3.5% of the sample.

On this clone: This clone's antigen is unknown. Nothing much larger sits one base from this clone, and base qualities are not available.

Source material: PBMCs. The sequence was obtained from a man between 18 and 35 years old in good health and CMV-seronegative.

The CDR3 reads CASRSGVNTEAFF. The DNA sequence is as follows: TGCGCCAGCAGATCGGGAGTGAACACTGAAGCTTTCTTT. The chain employs TRBV5-1 and TRBJ1-1, with the D gene uncertain. The CDR1 and CDR2 encoded by the germline V gene are SGHRS and YFSETQ. V and J are truncated by 5 bases and 0 bases respectively, leaving an intervening sequence of 8 bases. Inclusive of the bounding cysteine and phenylalanine, the CDR3 is 13 residues long. Left in the record is the CDR3 DNA by itself, 39 bases read in frame from the first base.